A selection of T cell receptor beta chains follows, all from one sample in a study of blood T cell repertoires in COVID-19. Measured with immunoSEQ multiplex PCR; TCRdb has only the in-frame clones, and not every one. This sample has a few hundred thousand clones, with around nine tenths found just once. Sequences were obtained from peripheral blood. These TCRs come from a woman aged 70-85 years with COVID-19, enrolled during active disease. Each CDR3 is given with its conserved first and last residue. The D gene is left open where the match is weak. Size is stated for part of the rows, as once, few or many counts, or as a class when the clone is expanded.

v_call,j_call,cdr3_length,clone_size,d_call,cdr3_aa,cdr3_nt
TRBV5-1,TRBJ2-3,15,NA,NA,CASSLDGGPADTQYF,TGCGCCAGCAGCTTGGACGGGGGGCCGGCCGATACGCAGTATTTT
TRBV30,TRBJ1-1,15,NA,NA,CAWSLLGKPGTEAFF,TGTGCCTGGAGTCTCCTTGGTAAGCCGGGCACTGAAGCTTTCTTT
TRBV6-5,TRBJ2-5,15,NA,TRBD2,CASSSPTSGRETQYF,TGTGCCAGCAGCTCCCCGACTAGCGGGCGAGAGACCCAGTACTTC
TRBV21-1,TRBJ1-6,16,NA,NA,CASSKWIRTGGSPLHF,TGTGCCAGCAGCAAATGGATACGGACAGGGGGATCACCCCTCCACTTT
TRBV29-1,TRBJ1-2,12,NA,NA,CSVLTGTEGYTF,TGCAGCGTCCTGACAGGTACGGAAGGCTACACCTTC
TRBV4-1,TRBJ2-7,15,NA,TRBD1,CASSQADRETYEQYF,TGCGCCAGCAGCCAGGCGGACAGGGAAACCTACGAGCAGTACTTC
TRBV6-2/TRBV6-3,TRBJ2-5,15,NA,TRBD2,CASSQHQAGKETQYF,TGTGCCAGCAGTCAGCATCAAGCGGGGAAAGAGACCCAGTACTTC
TRBV28,TRBJ1-2,17,NA,TRBD1,CASSLSSGTALNYGYTF,TGTGCCAGCAGTCTATCTTCTGGGACAGCACTTAACTATGGCTACACCTTC
TRBV7-9,TRBJ1-1,14,NA,NA,CASSLGAGNTEAFF,TGTGCCAGCAGCTTAGGGGCAGGGAACACTGAAGCTTTCTTT
TRBV7-2,TRBJ2-7,14,NA,TRBD2,CASSFLAGAYEQYF,TGTGCCAGCAGCTTTTTAGCGGGGGCCTACGAGCAGTACTTC
TRBV9,TRBJ1-3,14,NA,NA,CASSVDGGSTAIYF,TGTGCCAGCAGCGTAGACGGGGGATCGACAGCCATATATTTT
TRBV10-3,TRBJ1-5,14,NA,TRBD1,CAISGGTDNQPQHF,TGTGCCATCAGTGGGGGGACAGACAATCAGCCCCAGCATTTT
TRBV30,TRBJ2-2,15,once,TRBD1,CAWRVRDRVSGELFF,TGTGCCTGGAGGGTCCGGGACAGGGTTTCCGGGGAGCTGTTTTTT
TRBV30,TRBJ2-5,14,NA,NA,CAWSVGQVQETQYF,TGTGCCTGGAGCGTGGGGCAGGTACAAGAGACCCAGTACTTC